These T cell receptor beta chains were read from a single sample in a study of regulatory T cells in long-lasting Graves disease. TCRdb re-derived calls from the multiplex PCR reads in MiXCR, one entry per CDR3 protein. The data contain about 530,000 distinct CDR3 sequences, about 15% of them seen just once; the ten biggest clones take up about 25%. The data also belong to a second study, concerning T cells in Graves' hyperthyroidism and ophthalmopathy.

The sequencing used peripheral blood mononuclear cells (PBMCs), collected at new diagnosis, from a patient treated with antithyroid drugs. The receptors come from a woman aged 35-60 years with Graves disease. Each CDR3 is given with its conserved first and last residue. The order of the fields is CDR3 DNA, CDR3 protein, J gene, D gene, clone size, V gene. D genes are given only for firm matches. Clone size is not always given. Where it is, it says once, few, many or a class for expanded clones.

TGCAGTGCTAAACCCGGGCGGGACAGGGGGCCAGATACGCAGTATTTT | CSAKPGRDRGPDTQYF | TRBJ2-3 | TRBD1 | many | TRBV20-1
TGTGCCAGCAGTACACCAAGGGCAGCTTTCTTT | CASSTPRAAFF | TRBJ1-1 | - | many | TRBV6-2/TRBV6-3
TGTGCCAGCAGCCAAGATCTTGCAGGGGAGACCCAGTACTTC | CASSQDLAGETQYF | TRBJ2-5 | - | many | TRBV3-1
TGTGCCAGCAACCGACCGGGCGAAGAGCAGTACTTC | CASNRPGEEQYF | TRBJ2-7 | - | few | TRBV6-1
TGTGCCAGCAGCCAAGATTCCGGGACAGCTACTAACTATGGCTACACCTTC | CASSQDSGTATNYGYTF | TRBJ1-2 | TRBD1 | few | TRBV4-2
TGTGCCAGCTCACCGGGGGAGGGGGCCAATACGCAGTATTTT | CASSPGEGANTQYF | TRBJ2-3 | - | - | TRBV18
TGTGCTAGTGGTTTGCCCCACAGACGTGAGCAGTTCTTC | CASGLPHRREQFF | TRBJ2-1 | - | many | TRBV12-5
TGCAGTGGACAGGGGTCCCCAGATACGCAGTATTTT | CSGQGSPDTQYF | TRBJ2-3 | TRBD1 | many | TRBV20-1
TGTGCCAGCAGCTTGAGACCCCTAATCTACGAGCAGTACTTC | CASSLRPLIYEQYF | TRBJ2-7 | - | many | TRBV7-8
TGTGCCAGCAGCCAAGACTTCCGGGGGGGCCACTACGAGCAGTACTTC | CASSQDFRGGHYEQYF | TRBJ2-7 | TRBD2 | - | TRBV3-1
TGTGCCAGCAGCCAAGGGGTGTTTAGCAATGAGCAGTTCTTC | CASSQGVFSNEQFF | TRBJ2-1 | - | - | TRBV7-8
TGTGCCAGCAAAAACACGCGGGACTCCTACGAGCAGTACTTC | CASKNTRDSYEQYF | TRBJ2-7 | - | few | TRBV6-1
TGTGCCAGCACCCTAGGGACGGAAATCTATGGCTACACCTTC | CASTLGTEIYGYTF | TRBJ1-2 | - | few | TRBV28
TGTGCCAGCAGCCACCAGGGTGAGCAGTTCTTC | CASSHQGEQFF | TRBJ2-1 | - | many | TRBV5-6
TGTGCCAGCATGCCTCAGAGGAGCTCCTACGAGCAGTACTTC | CASMPQRSSYEQYF | TRBJ2-7 | - | many | TRBV6-1
TGCGCCAGCAGACTTCCTACAGGCTCTAGCACAGATACGCAGTATTTT | CASRLPTGSSTDTQYF | TRBJ2-3 | - | - | TRBV5-1
TGTGCCAGCAGCCAAGAGTATACGAATCCAGAGTTGGCGCAGTATTTT | CASSQEYTNPELAQYF | TRBJ2-3 | - | many | TRBV3-1
TGTGCCAGCAGTTTCCGGGGGCGATGGACTGAAGCTTTCTTT | CASSFRGRWTEAFF | TRBJ1-1 | - | - | TRBV28
TGTGCCAGCAGTTACTCTTTAGGACAGGGGGCTTATAGCTACACCTTC | CASSYSLGQGAYSYTF | TRBJ1-2 | TRBD1 | - | TRBV6-2/TRBV6-3
TGCGCCAGCAGACTGGGGGTCTTGAACACTGAAGCTTCCTTT | CASRLGVLNTEASF | TRBJ1-1 | - | few | TRBV5-1
TGTGCCAGCGGGAAGGGGCGGAGACTTGGCTATGGCTACACCTTC | CASGKGRRLGYGYTF | TRBJ1-2 | - | many | TRBV6-1
TGCAGTGCTAGAAGACGGGGAGGCGAAGATACGCAGTATTTT | CSARRRGGEDTQYF | TRBJ2-3 | - | many | TRBV20-1
TGTGCCAGCAGCTACGGACTAGCGGGGGAACAGTACTTC | CASSYGLAGEQYF | TRBJ2-7 | TRBD2 | many | TRBV2
TGTGCCAGCAGGCCGGGACTAGGGTCAGATACGCAGTATTTT | CASRPGLGSDTQYF | TRBJ2-3 | TRBD2 | many | TRBV2